The 14 T cell receptor beta chains below come from one sample, sequenced in a study of blood T cell repertoires in COVID-19. TCRdb's table, derived via immunoSEQ multiplex PCR, lists solely in-frame clones and lacks some. The profile shows approximately 150,000 clones, approximately 80% of them singletons. The sample was PBMCs or T cells enriched from blood (not recorded which). Every receptor here comes from a man aged 35 to 55 who had recovered from COVID-19.

The V and J genes are TRBV5-1 and TRBJ2-5, with D possibly being TRBD1 (5 bases). Germline lookup yields CDR1 SGHRS and CDR2 YFSETQ. The CDR3 extends over 15 amino acids. V gave up 0 bases and J gave up 0 bases, with 9 bases separating them. The CDR3 bases are TGCGCCAGCAGCTTGGAGGGGCGGTACCAAGAGACCCAGTACTTC. As protein: CASSLEGRYQETQYF.

This rearrangement joins TRBV6-2 or TRBV6-3 to TRBJ1-1, with D hard to call. V lost 1 base, J lost 1 base, and 4 bases lay in between. In germline, CDR1 is MNHEY, CDR2 SVGEGT. The CDR3 loop spans 13 amino acids. CDR3 sequence (DNA): TGTGCCAGCAGTTACTTTCAGAACACTGAAGCTTTCTTT. Its translation is CASSYFQNTEAFF.

The V call is TRBV13, the J call TRBJ2-5; 12 bases are a match to TRBD2. J lost 6 bases, V lost 5 bases, and 10 bases had no gene match. The CDR3 totals 16 residues. CDR1 and CDR2 (germline): PRHDT, FYEKMQ (reference sequence). The CDR3 loop is CASSVRLAGAVKTQYF. The DNA of the CDR3 is TGTGCCAGCAGCGTACGACTAGCGGGGGCCGTGAAGACCCAGTACTTC.

The chain joins TRBV5-1 to TRBJ1-1; D not resolved. The germline V gene has CDR1 SGHRS and CDR2 YFSETQ. CDR3 length: 15 residues. V lost 0 bases and J 1 base, leaving 10 bases between the germline ends. CDR3 in amino acids: CASSLVPSGNTEAFF. The CDR3 region has the DNA TGCGCCAGCAGCTTGGTCCCCTCAGGGAACACTGAAGCTTTCTTT.

The chain uses TRBV21-1 and TRBJ2-7; no DNA check was done on the table's D call, TRBD1. TRBV21-1 is a pseudogene segment. CDR3 length: 17 residues. The CDR3, as DNA: TGTGCCAGCAGCAAAAATCCAATCCCCAGGGGGAGGTCCGAGCAGTACGTC. Its translation: CASSKNPIPRGRSEQYV.

This clone has just one count. The rearrangement links TRBV20-1 to TRBJ1-1; D ambiguous. The germline V gene has CDR1 DFQATT and CDR2 SNEGSKA (reference sequence). The V and J ends lost 0 bases and 10 bases respectively, with 9 bases between them. This CDR3 spans 11 amino acids. The CDR3 DNA is TGCAGTGCTAGAGATTGGGCAGGAGCTTTCTTT. Its protein product is CSARDWAGAFF.

The chain is built from TRBV30 and TRBJ1-2; TRBD1 matches 8 bases. The germline V gene encodes CDR1 GTSNPN and CDR2 SVGIG (reference sequence). V lost 4 bases to trimming and J lost 7 bases; unmatched junction nucleotides: 11. This CDR3 is 14 amino acids long. The CDR3 coding sequence is TGTGCCTGGATTAAACAGGGGGTGGGCCTTGGCTACACCTTC. Translating gives CAWIKQGVGLGYTF.

V gene TRBV15 combines with J gene TRBJ2-2, with 9 nucleotides matching TRBD1. With V trimmed by 1 base and J by 5 bases, 5 bases remained unmatched. This CDR3 spans 16 amino acids. The germline V gene encodes CDR1 LNHNV and CDR2 YYDKDF (reference sequence). CDR3 sequence: CATSRVTGTGTGELFF. Written as DNA, the CDR3 is TGTGCCACCAGCAGAGTTACCGGGACAGGGACCGGGGAGCTGTTTTTT.

This sequence joins TRBV30 and TRBJ1-2; D unclear. CDR3 length equals 12 residues. V lost 5 bases to trimming and J lost 8 bases, with 15 bases between them. Germline CDR1 GTSNPN, CDR2 SVGIG (reference sequence). The CDR3 loop reads CAWHPDSGGYTF. As DNA, the CDR3 is TGTGCCTGGCACCCCGACTCGGGGGGCTACACCTTC. Based on the CDR3 plus reference TRBV30 and TRBJ1-2, the full variable domain is SQTIHQWPATLVQPVGSPLSLECTVEGTSNPNLYWYRQAAGRGLQLLFYSVGIGQISSEVPQNLSASRPQDRQFILSSKKLLLSDSGFYLCAWHPDSGGYTFGSGTRLTVV.

The chain carries TRBV4-2 and TRBJ1-2; D might be TRBD1 (6 bases). Between the trimmed V and J ends, which lost 3 bases and 0 bases, there was a span of 14 bases. Germline assignment: CDR1 LGHNA and CDR2 YNFKEQ. This CDR3 is built from 16 residues. The CDR3: CASSHSNRVPNYGYTF. CDR3 DNA: TGTGCCAGCAGCCACAGCAACAGGGTCCCTAACTATGGCTACACCTTC.

The V and J genes are TRBV6-5 and TRBJ1-2; 7 bases align to TRBD1. Germline CDR1 reads MNHEY; CDR2 reads SVGAGI. The V gene end was trimmed by 5 bases and the J gene end by 6 bases; junction bases not matched to a gene: 12. The CDR3 is 15 amino acids. The CDR3, as DNA: TGTGCCAGCAGTCCCCGACAGGGCTTATTCGATGGCTACACCTTC. As protein: CASSPRQGLFDGYTF.

The gene calls are TRBV6-5 and TRBJ2-3; D is uncertain. Looked up from germline, CDR1 is MNHEY and CDR2 is SVGAGI. The germline V and J ends were trimmed by 6 bases and 6 bases, with 19 bases remaining between them. This CDR3 has 15 residues. The CDR3 nucleotides read TGTGCCAGCAGCCCGGCTGTCCTGGAGAGGGATACGCAGTATTTT. The encoded protein is CASSPAVLERDTQYF.

As DNA, the CDR3 is TGTGCCAGCAGTGCTGGGACAGGGGGCCATGGTGAGCAGTTCTTC. Its translation is CASSAGTGGHGEQFF. The chain joins TRBV6-4 to TRBJ2-1; 12 nucleotides align to TRBD1. V lost 4 bases and J lost 9; bases outside the gene matches: 7. CDR3 length: 15 amino acids. The V gene's germline CDR1 is MRHNA and CDR2 SNTAGT.

This rearrangement joins TRBV29-1 to TRBJ1-2, with D possibly matching TRBD1 (5 bases). V was pared by 4 bases and J by 13 bases, with 16 bases between. CDR3 length equals 11 residues. Germline values: CDR1 SQVTM, CDR2 ANQGSEA. The chain's CDR3 is CSVVGYSGGTF. The CDR3 coding sequence is TGCAGCGTTGTCGGGTACTCCGGGGGCACCTTC.